The 17 T cell receptor beta chains in this list originate from one sample, sequenced in a study of T cell responses to AZD1222 COVID-19 vaccine. The method was immunoSEQ multiplex PCR; TCRdb's version includes in-frame clones alone and lacks a portion of them. The sample lists roughly 140,000 clones, more than 90% seen once, with approximately 3.4% in the top ten. The source was peripheral blood, collected 28 days after the second AZD1222 dose. Receptors were obtained from an adult who received the AZD1222 COVID-19 vaccine.

The chain recombines TRBV25-1 with TRBJ2-2; D is ambiguous. V dropped 5 bases and J dropped 2 bases, with 6 bases sitting between them. The CDR3 spans 13 residues. The germline V gene encodes CDR1 MGHDK and CDR2 SYGVNS. CDR3 nucleotide sequence: TGTGCCAGCAGTCCTCCCAACACCGGGGAGCTGTTTTTT. Translation: CASSPPNTGELFF.

The rearrangement uses TRBV28 and TRBJ2-1; TRBD2 is a possible D gene (5 bases). This CDR3 has 12 amino acids. V was pared by 3 bases and J by 9 bases, with 9 bases between. CDR1 is MDHEN and CDR2 is SYDVKM in the germline V gene. CDR3 in DNA: TGTGCCAGCAGTTTTTCGGGGAGTGAGCAGTTCTTC. As protein: CASSFSGSEQFF.

This rearrangement joins TRBV5-1 to TRBJ2-7, with 9 bases aligning to TRBD2. This CDR3 contains 18 residues. CDR1 and CDR2 (germline): SGHRS, YFSETQ. Germline trimming cut 2 bases from V and 0 bases from J; bases unmatched to any gene: 12. The CDR3 nucleotides are TGCGCCAGCAGCTTAAGAGGGGTAGCGGGAGCCGCCTCCTACGAGCAGTACTTC. Protein sequence: CASSLRGVAGAASYEQYF.

This chain joins TRBV6-5 and TRBJ1-5, with D uncertain. Trimming removed 1 base at V and 6 bases at J, with 13 bases between. The CDR3 consists of 15 residues. Germline CDR1 MNHEY, CDR2 SVGAGI. CDR3 protein: CASSYWGKNPQPQHF. The CDR3 coding sequence is TGTGCCAGCAGTTACTGGGGAAAGAACCCTCAGCCCCAGCATTTT.

The chain uses TRBV28 and TRBJ1-1, with a tentative D call TRBD1 (6 bases). From germline, CDR1 is MDHEN and CDR2 SYDVKM. This CDR3 comprises 16 residues. The ends were cut back, 3 bases at V and 4 bases at J, with 18 bases in the middle. The CDR3 nucleotides are TGTGCCAGCAGTTTTAGTTGGACAGCCTGGGGCACTGAAGCTTTCTTT. Translated, it gives CASSFSWTAWGTEAFF.

This chain links TRBV6-5 with TRBJ1-4, with a possible D match to TRBD1 (5 bases). Germline CDR1 MNHEY, CDR2 SVGAGI. Trimming left V 5 bases short and J 4 bases short, with 11 bases between. The CDR3 is 14 amino acids. CDR3 region: CASSLRGFNEKLFF. DNA of the CDR3: TGTGCCAGCAGTCTCCGGGGGTTTAATGAAAAACTGTTTTTT.

The chain carries TRBV10-3 and TRBJ2-5; D not certain. This CDR3 spans 15 amino acids. V was trimmed by 4 bases and J by 2 bases, leaving 14 bases between them. CDR1 is ENHRY, CDR2 SYGVKD, per germline. The CDR3 is CAISGDDMGQETQYF. The CDR3 DNA reads TGTGCCATCAGTGGAGATGATATGGGGCAAGAGACCCAGTACTTC.

The V call is TRBV4-1, the J call TRBJ2-1, with 8 bases that match TRBD1. V was pared by 3 bases and J by 6 bases, with 13 bases of the junction left unmatched. Germline-derived CDR1 and CDR2 are MGHRA and YSYEKL. CDR3 size: 17 residues. This CDR3 reads CASSHSAARGHFNEQFF. The CDR3 coding sequence is TGCGCCAGCAGCCATTCCGCCGCCAGGGGGCATTTCAATGAGCAGTTCTTC.

This chain joins TRBV7-2 and TRBJ1-1; 8 bases map to TRBD1. V gave up 4 bases and J gave up 5 bases; unmatched junction bases: 6. The CDR3 extends over 14 amino acids. From germline, CDR1 is SGHTA and CDR2 FQGNSA. CDR3 sequence reads: CASSYPGGQTEAFF. In nucleotides, the CDR3 is TGTGCCAGCAGCTACCCAGGGGGCCAGACTGAAGCTTTCTTT.

This clone was seen just once. The chain carries TRBV9 and TRBJ1-3, with TRBD1 identical over 8 bases. Trimming took 3 bases from V and 7 from J; bases not matched to a gene: 12. There are 16 residues in the CDR3. Per germline, CDR1 SGDLS and CDR2 YYNGEE. Here the CDR3 DNA reads TGTGCCAGCAGCGGGCCCCAGGGGGCCACAGGTAACACCATATATTTT. The encoded protein is CASSGPQGATGNTIYF.

The chain is built from TRBV5-6 and TRBJ1-2; no reliable D call. V gave up 2 bases and J gave up 4 bases, with 6 bases separating them. The germline V gene encodes CDR1 SGHDT and CDR2 YYEEEE. The CDR3 loop spans 12 amino acids. The CDR3 here is CASSFLSYGYTF. In DNA, the CDR3 is TGTGCCAGCAGCTTTTTGTCCTATGGCTACACCTTC.

This clone came up a few times. The chain employs TRBV27 and TRBJ2-7; possibly TRBD1 or TRBD2 for D (5 bases each). The V end was cut by 5 bases, the J end by 2 bases, with 19 bases between. Per germline, CDR1 MNHEY and CDR2 SMNVEV (reference sequence). The CDR3 loop spans 16 amino acids. CDR3 in DNA: TGTGCCAGCAGTCCGACACCGGGACCGCCAACCTACGAGCAGTACTTC. Its protein is CASSPTPGPPTYEQYF.

This chain joins TRBV28 and TRBJ1-2; a possible D gene is TRBD1 (6 bases). Trimming cost V 7 bases and J 1 base, with 19 bases left between them. This CDR3 comprises 16 residues. Germline lookup yields CDR1 MDHEN and CDR2 SYDVKM. CDR3 amino acids: CASISPGQPLNYGYTF. The DNA for the CDR3 is TGTGCCAGCATCAGCCCTGGACAGCCCCTTAACTATGGCTACACCTTC.

V gene TRBV6-5 combines with J gene TRBJ1-2; 9 positions agree with TRBD1. The CDR3 covers 15 residues. CDR1 and CDR2 (germline): MNHEY, SVGAGI. Trimming at V came to 6 bases and at J to 4 bases, leaving 9 bases not matched to a gene. The CDR3 reads CASRDEQGAGYGYTF. The CDR3 nucleotides are TGTGCCAGCAGGGACGAACAGGGGGCAGGCTATGGCTACACCTTC.

This chain joins TRBV30 and TRBJ2-1; 10 bases fit TRBD2. Germline CDR1 is GTSNPN and CDR2 is SVGIG (reference sequence). The trim removed 4 bases at V and 0 bases at J, leaving 9 bases unmatched. This CDR3 region has 17 residues. DNA of the CDR3: TGTGCCTGGAATGGGGTAGCGGGGGGCAGCTCCTACAATGAGCAGTTCTTC. This codes for CAWNGVAGGSSYNEQFF. Full variable domain (rest looked up from reference TRBV30 and TRBJ2-1): SQTIHQWPATLVQPVGSPLSLECTVEGTSNPNLYWYRQAAGRGLQLLFYSVGIGQISSEVPQNLSASRPQDRQFILSSKKLLLSDSGFYLCAWNGVAGGSSYNEQFFGPGTRLTVL.

The chain carries TRBV19 and TRBJ1-3, with D unresolved. V lost 0 bases and J lost 9, with 15 bases in between. This CDR3 has 15 amino acids. CDR1 and CDR2 from the germline V gene are LNHDA and SQIVND (reference sequence). CDR3 loop: CASSIDLPGVGTIYF. The CDR3 DNA reads as TGTGCCAGTAGTATAGATCTCCCTGGGGTAGGCACCATATATTTT. Full variable domain (remainder filled in from reference TRBV19 and TRBJ1-3): DGGITQSPKYLFRKEGQNVTLSCEQNLNHDAMYWYRQDPGQGLRLIYYSQIVNDFQKGDIAEGYSVSREKKESFPLTVTSAQKNPTAFYLCASSIDLPGVGTIYFGEGSWLTVV.

The chain has TRBV10-3 and TRBJ1-2; D gene ambiguous. From germline, CDR1 is ENHRY and CDR2 SYGVKD. V shed 0 bases and J shed 0 bases, with 11 bases lying between them. The CDR3 spans 16 residues. Written as DNA, the CDR3 is TGTGCCATCAGTGAGTCTTTGCCAGAATCTAACTATGGCTACACCTTC. Its protein is CAISESLPESNYGYTF.